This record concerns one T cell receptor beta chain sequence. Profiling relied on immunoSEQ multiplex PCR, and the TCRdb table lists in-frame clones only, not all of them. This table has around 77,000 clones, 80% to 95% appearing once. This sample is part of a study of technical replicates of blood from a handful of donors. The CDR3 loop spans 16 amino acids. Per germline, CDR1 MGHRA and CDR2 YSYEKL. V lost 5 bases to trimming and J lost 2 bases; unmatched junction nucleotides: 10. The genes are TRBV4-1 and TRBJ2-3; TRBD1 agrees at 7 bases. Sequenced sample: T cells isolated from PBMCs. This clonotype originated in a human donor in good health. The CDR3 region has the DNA TGCGCCAGCAGCTTAACCCCGGGACAGCACACAGATACGCAGTATTTT. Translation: CASSLTPGQHTDTQYF.